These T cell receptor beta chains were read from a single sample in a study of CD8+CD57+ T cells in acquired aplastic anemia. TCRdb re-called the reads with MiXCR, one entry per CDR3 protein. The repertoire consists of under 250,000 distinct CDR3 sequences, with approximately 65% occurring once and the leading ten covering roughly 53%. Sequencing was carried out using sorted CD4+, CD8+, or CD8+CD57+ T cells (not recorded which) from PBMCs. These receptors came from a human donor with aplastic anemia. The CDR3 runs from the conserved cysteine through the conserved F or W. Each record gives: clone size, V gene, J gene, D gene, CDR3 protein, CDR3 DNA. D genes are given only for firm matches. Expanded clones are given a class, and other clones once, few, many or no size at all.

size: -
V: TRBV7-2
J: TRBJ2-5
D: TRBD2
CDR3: CASSEGLGRETQYF
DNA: TGTGCCAGCAGCGAGGGACTAGGTAGGGAGACCCAGTACTTC

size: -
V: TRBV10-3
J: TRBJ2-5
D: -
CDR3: CAITPVGGGLGEQYF
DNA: TGTGCCATCACCCCGGTTGGAGGGGGCTTAGGAGAGCAGTACTTC

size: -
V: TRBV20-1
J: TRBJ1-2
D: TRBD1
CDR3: CSANDRVYGYTF
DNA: TGCAGTGCTAACGACAGGGTTTATGGCTACACCTTC

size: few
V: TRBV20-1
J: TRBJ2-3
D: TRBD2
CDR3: CSAELAGWPSTDTQYF
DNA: TGCAGTGCGGAACTAGCGGGCTGGCCTAGCACAGATACGCAGTATTTT

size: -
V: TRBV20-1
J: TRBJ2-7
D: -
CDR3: CSAYNYEQYF
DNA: TGCAGTGCCTACAACTACGAGCAGTACTTC

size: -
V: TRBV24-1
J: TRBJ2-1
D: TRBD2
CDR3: CATSDSAGGWQFF
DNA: TGTGCCACCAGTGATTCAGCGGGGGGGTGGCAGTTCTTC

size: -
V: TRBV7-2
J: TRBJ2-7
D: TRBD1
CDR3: CASSTGQGAIEQYF
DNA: TGTGCCAGCAGTACGGGACAGGGGGCGATCGAGCAGTACTTC

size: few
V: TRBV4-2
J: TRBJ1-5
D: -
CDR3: CASSLRGNQPQHF
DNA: TGTGCCAGCAGCTTAAGGGGCAATCAGCCCCAGCATTTT

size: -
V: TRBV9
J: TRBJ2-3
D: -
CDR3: CASSVGSTDTQYF
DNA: TGTGCCAGCAGCGTCGGTAGCACAGATACGCAGTATTTT

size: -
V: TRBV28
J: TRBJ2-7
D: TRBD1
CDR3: CASSWADRVTYEQYF
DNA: TGTGCCAGCAGTTGGGCCGACAGGGTCACCTACGAGCAGTACTTC

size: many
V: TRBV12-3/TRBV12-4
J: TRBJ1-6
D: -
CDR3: CASSVQGPLNSPLHF
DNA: TGTGCCAGCAGTGTCCAGGGACCGCTTAATTCACCCCTCCACTTT

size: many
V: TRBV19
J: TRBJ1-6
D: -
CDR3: CASRATDRYNSPLHF
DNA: TGTGCCAGTAGGGCGACAGACCGCTATAATTCACCCCTCCACTTT

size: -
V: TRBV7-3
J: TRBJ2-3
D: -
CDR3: CASSLLVRTDTQYF
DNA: TGTGCCAGCAGCTTACTAGTCCGGACAGATACGCAGTATTTT

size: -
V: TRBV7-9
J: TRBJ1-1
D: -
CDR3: CASSSRDDSVVGTEAFF
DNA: TGTGCCAGCAGCAGCCGGGACGATTCCGTTGTTGGGACTGAAGCTTTCTTT

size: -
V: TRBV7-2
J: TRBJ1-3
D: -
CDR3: CASSIYSGNTIYF
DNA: TGTGCCAGCAGTATCTACTCTGGAAACACCATATATTTT